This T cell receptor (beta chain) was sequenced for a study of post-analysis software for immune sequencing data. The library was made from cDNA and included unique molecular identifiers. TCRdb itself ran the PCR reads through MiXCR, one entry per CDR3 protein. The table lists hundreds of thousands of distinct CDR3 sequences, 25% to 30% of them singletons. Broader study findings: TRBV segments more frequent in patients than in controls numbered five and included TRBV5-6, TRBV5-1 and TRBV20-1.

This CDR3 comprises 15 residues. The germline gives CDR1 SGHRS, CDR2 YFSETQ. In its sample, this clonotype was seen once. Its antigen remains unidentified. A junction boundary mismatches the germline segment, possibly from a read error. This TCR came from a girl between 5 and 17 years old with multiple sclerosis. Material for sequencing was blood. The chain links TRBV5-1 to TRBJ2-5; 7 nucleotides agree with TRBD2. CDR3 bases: TGCGCCAGCAGCTCCCTCGGGAGGTCACAAGAGACCCGGTACTTC. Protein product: CASSSLGRSQETRYF. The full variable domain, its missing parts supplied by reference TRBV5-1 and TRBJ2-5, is KAGVTQTPRYLIKTRGQQVTLSCSPISGHRSVSWYQQTPGQGLQFLFEYFSETQRNKGNFPGRFSGRQFSNSRSEMNVSTLELGDSALYLCASSSLGRSQETRYFGPGTRLLVL.